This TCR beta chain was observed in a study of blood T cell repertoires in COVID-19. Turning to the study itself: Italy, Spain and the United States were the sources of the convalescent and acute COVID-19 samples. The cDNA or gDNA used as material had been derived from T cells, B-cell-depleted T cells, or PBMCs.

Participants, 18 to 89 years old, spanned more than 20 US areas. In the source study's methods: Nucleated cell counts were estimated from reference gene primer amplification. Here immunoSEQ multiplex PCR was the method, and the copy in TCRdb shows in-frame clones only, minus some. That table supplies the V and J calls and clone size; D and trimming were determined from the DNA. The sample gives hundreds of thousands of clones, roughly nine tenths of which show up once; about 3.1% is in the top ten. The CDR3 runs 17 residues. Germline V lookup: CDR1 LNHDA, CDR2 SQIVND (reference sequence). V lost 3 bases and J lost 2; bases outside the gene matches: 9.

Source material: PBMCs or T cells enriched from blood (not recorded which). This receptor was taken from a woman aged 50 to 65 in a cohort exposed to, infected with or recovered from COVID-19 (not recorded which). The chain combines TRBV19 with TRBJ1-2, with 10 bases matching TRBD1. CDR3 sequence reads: CASSIWTGGGKNYGYTF. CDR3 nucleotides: TGTGCCAGTAGTATCTGGACAGGGGGTGGGAAGAACTATGGCTACACCTTC.